The entry below describes one T cell receptor (beta chain). This clonotype was picked up a small number of times. Its antigen is currently not known. Per-base quality was not reported, and no clone a single base away is much larger than it. This entry comes from a study of CD8 T cells in ankylosing spondylitis (dated by TCRdb to between 2016 and 2019). As for the study more broadly: The study set out to find disease-linked TCR variants by profiling T cell receptor beta repertoires in ankylosing spondylitis patients and healthy donors. In total, the full study cohort was made up of 108 healthy donors and 25 ankylosing spondylitis patients. Peripheral blood was sampled, and synovial fluid was additionally collected from ankylosing spondylitis patients.

TCRdb records Illumina HiSeq 2500 as the sequencer. Quantitative 5'-RACE with molecular barcodes was the method used to prepare the TCR beta libraries. The study's processing was this. A new computational method based on a probabilistic model of VDJ rearrangement was used to identify disease-linked TCR variants. The raw public reads went through TCRdb reprocessing: fastp at Q25, MiXCR clone calling, in-frame beta chains kept. CDR3 protein duplicates are merged, each entry listing the most common genes and DNA. TCRdb's processing, not the study's, gives the V and J calls here. The sample table records 220,000 or so distinct CDR3 sequences; about 11% of these occur just once. Roughly a fifth of the sample lies in the top ten. CDR3 length: 14 amino acids, cysteine to phenylalanine. Only CDR3 DNA remains: 42 bases, in frame from the first base. The CDR1 and CDR2 encoded by the germline V gene are SGHRS and YFSETQ. V lost 4 bases and J lost 4 bases; the stretch between them is 14 bases long.

The study at large found these results: A TCR beta motif made up of several highly homologous amino acid variants appeared to be characteristic of blood from ankylosing spondylitis patients. According to the report, matched synovial fluid samples from ankylosing spondylitis patients were significantly enriched for the disease-linked clones. Some of the motif variants had been reported before in the synovial fluid and blood of reactive arthritis patients, a finding that suggests common disease-initiation mechanisms. The disease-linked clones showed a CD8+ phenotype and occurred at relatively low frequencies in peripheral blood.

The TCR comes from a male donor with ankylosing spondylitis or in good health (not recorded which). The sequenced sample was blood, either unsorted or a sorted T cell fraction (not recorded which). The chain is encoded by TRBV5-1 joined to TRBJ1-1, with TRBD1 perhaps the D gene, on 5 matching bases. The DNA reads as follows: TGCGCCAGCAGCACTGGGACGATCGCCACTGAAGCTTTCTTT. Its coded protein is CASSTGTIATEAFF.